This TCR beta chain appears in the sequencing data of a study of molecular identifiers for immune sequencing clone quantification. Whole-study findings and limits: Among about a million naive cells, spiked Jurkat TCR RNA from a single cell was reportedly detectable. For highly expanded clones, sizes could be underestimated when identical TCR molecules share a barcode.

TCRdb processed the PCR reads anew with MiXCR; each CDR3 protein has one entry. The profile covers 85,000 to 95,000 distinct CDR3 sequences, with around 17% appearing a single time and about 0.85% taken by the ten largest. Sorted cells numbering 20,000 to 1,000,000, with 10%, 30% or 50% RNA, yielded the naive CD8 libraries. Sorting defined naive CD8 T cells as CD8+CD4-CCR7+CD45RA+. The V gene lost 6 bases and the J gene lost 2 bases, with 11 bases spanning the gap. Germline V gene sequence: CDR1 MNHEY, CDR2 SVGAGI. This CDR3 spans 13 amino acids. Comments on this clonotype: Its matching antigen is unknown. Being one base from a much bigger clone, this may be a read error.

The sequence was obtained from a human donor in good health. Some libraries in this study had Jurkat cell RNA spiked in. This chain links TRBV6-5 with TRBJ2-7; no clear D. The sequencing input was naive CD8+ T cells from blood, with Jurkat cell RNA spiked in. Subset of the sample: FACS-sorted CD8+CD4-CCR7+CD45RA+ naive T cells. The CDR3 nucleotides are TGTGCCAGCAGAGACATTGGAGCCTACGAGCAGTACTTC. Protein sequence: CASRDIGAYEQYF.